This T cell receptor beta chain was recovered during a study of cytomegalovirus exposure and HLA in healthy donors. V was trimmed by 8 bases and J by 7 bases, leaving 17 bases between them. The CDR3 runs 12 residues. CDR1 SQVTM and CDR2 ANQGSEA come from the germline V gene. This clone has a handful of counts. PCR employed 60 Vbeta and 13 Jbeta primers. Profiling relied on immunoSEQ multiplex PCR, and the TCRdb table lists in-frame clones only, not all of them. This table holds roughly 92,000 clones, 80% to 85% found once. Material for sequencing was PBMCs. The rearrangement joins TRBV29-1 to TRBJ1-2; D not resolved. This sequence originates from a woman aged 70 to 79 in good health and CMV-seropositive. The chain's CDR3 is CSTHRGDAGYTF. CDR3 nucleotide sequence: TGCAGCACCCATCGGGGTGATGCTGGCTACACCTTC.